This T cell receptor beta chain was recovered during a study of blood T cells in healthy people across ages (dated by TCRdb to the mid-2010s). In terms of the full investigation: In model experiments, template switching captured about one uniquely barcoded TCR beta cDNA molecule for every two T cells. The study measured age-related changes in TCR beta repertoire diversity using deep sequencing normalized with unique cDNA molecular identifiers. The donors were split into four age groups: young (average 16 years), middle-aged (around 40), aged (about 62) and long-lived (approximately 80). To avoid experimental bias, donors of different ages were distributed randomly across sequencing lanes. Using the same blood draw, the study looked at two additional independent replicas of 1 million unique cDNA reads for two donors, one aged 18 to 30 and the other aged 80 or older.

The CDR3 starts with the cysteine, ends with the phenylalanine, and has 15 residues. CDR3 DNA is the only sequence kept; it has 45 bases, read in frame from the first base. CDR1 and CDR2 (MGHRA, YSYEKL) derive from the germline V gene. The V and J ends are trimmed by 1 base and 0 bases, leaving 7 bases between them. This clonotype has only a few counts. The target of this receptor is not known. No much larger clonotype is one base removed from it; base qualities were not supplied. Library construction relied on 5' RACE. Sequencing took place on an Illumina HiSeq 2500. A second roughly 6 to 11 cycle PCR used a sample-barcoded 5' primer and a J-beta primer mix. A template-switch 5' adaptor carrying 12 random nucleotides introduced a unique molecular identifier onto each TCR beta cDNA molecule. Each sample yielded at least 2.5 million CDR3-containing paired-end reads. The Mint cDNA synthesis kit, primed by a TRBC-specific oligonucleotide, was used to synthesize first-strand cDNA from all RNA. After uracil-DNA glycosylase treatment, a first 18-cycle PCR used universal primers M1SS and BC2_uni_R on all cDNA. On the authors' methods: Normalization of each sample was performed by random selection of 1 million high-quality reads, each carrying a distinct molecular identifier. Reads sharing molecular identifiers were discarded rather than binned into consensus sequences. MiTCR, with a Q25 quality threshold and the strictest error-elimination algorithm, was used for CDR3 identification, clonotype clustering and error correction. A nonparametric unseen species model using Euler transformation provided a lower-bound estimate of total TCR beta diversity. TCRdb reran the public reads through fastp at Q25 and MiXCR, keeping productive beta chains. Every CDR3 protein is listed once, alongside the most common genes and DNA of its rows. The V and J calls were determined by TCRdb, not by the authors. The sample table lists about 1.6 million distinct CDR3 sequences, around 35% of them with a count of one. The top ten constitute approximately 10% of the sample.

The approximately 39 donors, aged roughly 6 to 100 years, were systemically healthy Caucasian individuals from Russia. Roughly 9 milliliters of peripheral blood were drawn from each donor into EDTA-treated Vacutainer tubes. Ficoll-Paque density-gradient centrifugation was used to isolate PBMCs, with at least 7 million per sample. Trizol reagent was used to extract total RNA from the PBMCs, yielding at least 6 micrograms per sample. For every donor, an aliquot of PBMCs went through flow cytometry to measure the percentages of naive CD45RAhigh/CD27high T cells. Overall study results and their limits: The percentage of naive T cells measured by flow cytometry correlated strongly with observed TCR beta diversity. Estimates of total diversity based on one million sequenced T cells were regarded as lower bounds and as underestimates. Bulk unsorted PBMC profiling prevented conclusive comparison of naive and antigen-experienced compartments. Compared with the aged group, the long-lived group had more naive CD4+ T cells, fewer expanded clones and increased TCR diversity, a pattern suggesting age selection. Observed TCR beta diversity per million T cells fell roughly linearly with age, and a significant reduction was already apparent by age about 36. Because the CMV infection status of the donors was unknown, age-related changes in expanded clonotypes may potentially have been confounded.

The source is a woman between 25 and 40 years old in good health. The sample consisted of blood. The sequence is built from TRBV4-1 and TRBJ2-1, with TRBD2 perhaps the D gene, on 6 matching bases. The bases read TGCGCCAGCAGCCAAGCGACTAGCTCCTACAATGAGCAGTTCTTC. Its protein product is CASSQATSSYNEQFF.